The sequence of this T cell receptor (beta chain) was determined in a study of CD8+ T cells in alopecia areata. General observations from the study: Normal skin's resident alphabeta T cells are sequenced alongside lesional scalp T cells.

On this clone: What it recognizes is unknown.

Following RNA extraction, reverse transcription yielded cDNA that acted as the sequencing template. Produced via immunoSEQ multiplex PCR; TCRdb's table is partial and in-frame only. Found here are tens of thousands of clones, approximately 52% of them singletons; the top ten hold around 40%. After removal of 2 bases from V and 12 bases from J, the junction contained 11 bases not matched to a gene. CDR1 is SGHVS, CDR2 FQNEAQ, per germline. The CDR3 totals 15 residues. This TCR was recovered from a human donor with alopecia areata. The material sequenced was NKG2D-high CD8+ T cells sorted from blood. The J gene is TRBJ2-4, the V gene TRBV7-8, with 9 bases lining up with TRBD2. This CDR3 reads CASSLWGAGGPDQYF. CDR3 sequence (DNA): TGTGCCAGCAGCTTATGGGGGGCGGGAGGGCCTGATCAGTACTTC.